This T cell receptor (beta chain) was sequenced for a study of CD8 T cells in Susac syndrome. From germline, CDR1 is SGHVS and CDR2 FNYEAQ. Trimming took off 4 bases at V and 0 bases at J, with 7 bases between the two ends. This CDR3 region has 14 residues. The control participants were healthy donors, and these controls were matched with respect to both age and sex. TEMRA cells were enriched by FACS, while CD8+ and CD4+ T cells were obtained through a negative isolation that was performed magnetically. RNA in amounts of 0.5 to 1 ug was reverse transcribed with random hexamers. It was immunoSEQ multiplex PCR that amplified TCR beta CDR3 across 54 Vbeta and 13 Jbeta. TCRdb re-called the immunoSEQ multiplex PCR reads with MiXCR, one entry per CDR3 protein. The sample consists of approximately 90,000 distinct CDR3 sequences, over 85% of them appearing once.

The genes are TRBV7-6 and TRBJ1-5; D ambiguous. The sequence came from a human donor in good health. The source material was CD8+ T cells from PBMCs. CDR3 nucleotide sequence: TGTGCCAGCAGCTCTTCGGGTAGCAATCAGCCCCAGCATTTT. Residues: CASSSSGSNQPQHF.